This T cell receptor beta chain was recovered during a study of regulatory T cells in long-lasting Graves disease. The CDR3 has 17 amino acids. The V end was cut by 2 bases, the J end by 4 bases, with 17 bases between. Germline V CDR1 and CDR2: KGHSH, LQKENI. Study-level results: Comparison showed that persistent patients shared more public clonotypes (about 2,700) than new patients (966).

The time point: newly diagnosed GD, antithyroid drugs for less than 3 months. The authors made the TCR library using RNA they extracted from PBMCs. Assembly of TCR beta libraries relied on iRepertoire HTBI primers together with Arm-PCR of CDR3 regions. A single record per CDR3 protein comes from TCRdb applying MiXCR to the multiplex PCR reads. Among some 500,000 distinct CDR3 sequences listed, approximately 12% were seen once. Of note for this clonotype: As yet, its antigen is unknown.

These data are also associated with another study on T cells in Graves' hyperthyroidism and ophthalmopathy. That report adds: Criteria for exclusion of patients were uncontrolled infection, other autoimmune disease, pregnancy or lactation.

Sequencing used peripheral blood mononuclear cells (PBMCs), obtained at new diagnosis, from a patient treated with antithyroid drugs. The chain employs TRBV18 and TRBJ1-4; no definite D call. The origin of this receptor is a man younger than 40 with Graves disease. CDR3 loop: CASSPLGLGSLNEKLFF. The CDR3 DNA reads TGTGCCAGCTCACCATTAGGCCTCGGTTCCCTTAATGAAAAACTGTTTTTT. The whole variable domain, remainder taken from reference TRBV18 and TRBJ1-4, is NAGVMQNPRHLVRRRGQEARLRCSPMKGHSHVYWYRQLPEEGLKFMVYLQKENIIDESGMPKERFSAEFPKEGPSILRIQQVVRGDSAAYFCASSPLGLGSLNEKLFFGSGTQLSVL.